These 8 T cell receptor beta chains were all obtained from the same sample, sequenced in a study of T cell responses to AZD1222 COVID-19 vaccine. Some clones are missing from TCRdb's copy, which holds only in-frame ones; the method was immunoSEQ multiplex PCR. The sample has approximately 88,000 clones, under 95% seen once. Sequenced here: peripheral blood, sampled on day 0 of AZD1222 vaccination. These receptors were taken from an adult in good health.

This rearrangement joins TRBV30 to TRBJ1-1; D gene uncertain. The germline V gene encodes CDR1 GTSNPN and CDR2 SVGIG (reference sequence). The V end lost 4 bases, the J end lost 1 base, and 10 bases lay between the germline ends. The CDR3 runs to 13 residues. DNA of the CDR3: TGTGCCTGGAAAGGGCGAACGAACACTGAAGCTTTCTTT. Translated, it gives CAWKGRTNTEAFF.

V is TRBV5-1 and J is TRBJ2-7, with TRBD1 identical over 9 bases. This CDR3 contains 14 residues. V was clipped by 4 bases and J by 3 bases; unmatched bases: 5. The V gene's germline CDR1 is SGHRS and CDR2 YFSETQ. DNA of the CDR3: TGCGCCAGCAGCAACCGGGACAGGGACTACGAGCAGTACTTC. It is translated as CASSNRDRDYEQYF.

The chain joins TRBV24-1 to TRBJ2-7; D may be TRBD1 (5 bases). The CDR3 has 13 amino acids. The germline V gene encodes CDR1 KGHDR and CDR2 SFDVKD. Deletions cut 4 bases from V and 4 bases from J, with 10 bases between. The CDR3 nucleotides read TGTGCCACCAGTGACACAGGCGCGTACGAGCAGTACTTC. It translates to CATSDTGAYEQYF.

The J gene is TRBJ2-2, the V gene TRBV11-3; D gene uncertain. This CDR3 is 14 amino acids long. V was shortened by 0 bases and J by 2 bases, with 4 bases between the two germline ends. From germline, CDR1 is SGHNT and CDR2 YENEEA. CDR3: CASSLDGNTGELFF. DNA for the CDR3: TGTGCCAGCAGCTTAGACGGAAACACCGGGGAGCTGTTTTTT.

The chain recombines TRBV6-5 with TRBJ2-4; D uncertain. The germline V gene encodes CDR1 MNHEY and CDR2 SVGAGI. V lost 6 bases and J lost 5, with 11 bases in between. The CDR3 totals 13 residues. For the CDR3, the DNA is TGTGCCAGCAGCGACATGACACAAAACATTCAGTACTTC. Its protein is CASSDMTQNIQYF.

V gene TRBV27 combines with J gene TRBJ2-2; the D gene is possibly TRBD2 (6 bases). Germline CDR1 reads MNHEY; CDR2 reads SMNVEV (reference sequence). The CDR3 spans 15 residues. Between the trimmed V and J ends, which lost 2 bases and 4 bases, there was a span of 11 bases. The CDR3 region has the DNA TGTGCCAGCAGTTTACGGGGGAGCGGCACCGGGGAGCTGTTTTTT. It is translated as CASSLRGSGTGELFF.

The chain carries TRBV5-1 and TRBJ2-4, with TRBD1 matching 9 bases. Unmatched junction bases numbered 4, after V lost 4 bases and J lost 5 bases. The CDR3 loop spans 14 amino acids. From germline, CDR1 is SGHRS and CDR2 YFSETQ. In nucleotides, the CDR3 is TGCGCCAGCAGCGCGACAGGGGGTGAAAACATTCAGTACTTC. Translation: CASSATGGENIQYF.

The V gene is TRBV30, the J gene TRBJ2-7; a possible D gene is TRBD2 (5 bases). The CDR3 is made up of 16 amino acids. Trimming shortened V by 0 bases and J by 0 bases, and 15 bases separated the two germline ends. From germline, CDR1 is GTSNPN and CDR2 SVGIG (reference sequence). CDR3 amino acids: CAWSVLGGSHSYEQYF. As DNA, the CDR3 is TGTGCCTGGAGTGTACTTGGCGGGTCGCACTCCTACGAGCAGTACTTC.